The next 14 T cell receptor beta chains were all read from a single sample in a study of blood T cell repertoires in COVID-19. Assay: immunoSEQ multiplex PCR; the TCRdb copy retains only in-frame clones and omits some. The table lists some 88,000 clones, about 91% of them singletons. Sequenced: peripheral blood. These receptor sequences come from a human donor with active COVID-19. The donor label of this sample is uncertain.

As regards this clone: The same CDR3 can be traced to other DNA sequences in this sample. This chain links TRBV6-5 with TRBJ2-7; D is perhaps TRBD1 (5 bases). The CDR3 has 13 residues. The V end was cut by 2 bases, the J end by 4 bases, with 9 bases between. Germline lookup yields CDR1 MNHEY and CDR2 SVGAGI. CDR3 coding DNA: TGTGCCAGCAGTTACAGCCAGGGTTACGAGCAGTACTTC. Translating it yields CASSYSQGYEQYF.

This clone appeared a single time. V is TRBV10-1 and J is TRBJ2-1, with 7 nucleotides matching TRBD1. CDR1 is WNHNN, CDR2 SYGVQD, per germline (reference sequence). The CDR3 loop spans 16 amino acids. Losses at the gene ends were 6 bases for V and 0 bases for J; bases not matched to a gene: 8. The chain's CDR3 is CASRRGGPSSYNEQFF. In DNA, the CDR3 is TGCGCCAGCAGACGAGGGGGCCCGAGCTCCTACAATGAGCAGTTCTTC.

The CDR3 nucleotides read TGTGCCATCAGTGAGTTAGGTAGCGGGGGCCAAAACACCGGGGAGCTGTTTTTT. Translation: CAISELGSGGQNTGELFF. This chain connects TRBV10-3 to TRBJ2-2; 9 bases are a match to TRBD2. Germline loops: CDR1 ENHRY, CDR2 SYGVKD. After removal of 1 base from V and 2 bases from J, the junction contained 8 bases not matched to a gene. There are 18 residues in the CDR3.

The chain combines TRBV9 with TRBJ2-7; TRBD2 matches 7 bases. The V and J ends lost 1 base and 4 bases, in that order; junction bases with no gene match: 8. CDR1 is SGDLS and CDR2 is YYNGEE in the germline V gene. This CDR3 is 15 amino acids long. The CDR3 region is CASSVSSLADYEQYF. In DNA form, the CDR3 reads TGTGCCAGCAGCGTATCCAGCCTAGCGGATTACGAGCAGTACTTC.

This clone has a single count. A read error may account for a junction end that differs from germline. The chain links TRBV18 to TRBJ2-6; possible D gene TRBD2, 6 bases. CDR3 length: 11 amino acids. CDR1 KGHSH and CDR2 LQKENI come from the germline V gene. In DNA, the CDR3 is TGTGCCAGCTTGGGGGGCAACGTCCTGACTTTC. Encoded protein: CASLGGNVLTF.

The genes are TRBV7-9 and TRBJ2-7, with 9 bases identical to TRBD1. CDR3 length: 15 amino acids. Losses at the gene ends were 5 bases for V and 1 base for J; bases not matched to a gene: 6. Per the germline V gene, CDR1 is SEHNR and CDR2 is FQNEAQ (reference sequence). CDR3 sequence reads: CASSHDRGFSYEQYF. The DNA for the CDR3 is TGTGCCAGCAGCCATGACAGGGGGTTTTCCTACGAGCAGTACTTC.

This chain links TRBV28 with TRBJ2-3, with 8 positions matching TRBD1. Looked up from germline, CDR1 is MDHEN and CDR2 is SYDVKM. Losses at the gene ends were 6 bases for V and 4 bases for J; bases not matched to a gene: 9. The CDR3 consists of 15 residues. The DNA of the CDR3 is TGTGCCAGCAGCAAACGGACAGGGAGCGCAGATACGCAGTATTTT. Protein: CASSKRTGSADTQYF.

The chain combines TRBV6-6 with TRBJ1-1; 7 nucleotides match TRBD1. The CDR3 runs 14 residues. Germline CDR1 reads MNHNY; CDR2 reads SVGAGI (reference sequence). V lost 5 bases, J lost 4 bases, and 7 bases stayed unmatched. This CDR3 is CASSGTAGGTEAFF. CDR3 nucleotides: TGTGCCAGCAGTGGGACAGCAGGCGGCACTGAAGCTTTCTTT.

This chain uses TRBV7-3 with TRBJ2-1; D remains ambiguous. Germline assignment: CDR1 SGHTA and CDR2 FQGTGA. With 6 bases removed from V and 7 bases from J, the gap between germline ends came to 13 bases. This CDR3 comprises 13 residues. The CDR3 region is CASSYETENEQFF. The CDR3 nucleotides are TGTGCCAGCAGTTACGAGACTGAGAATGAGCAGTTCTTC.

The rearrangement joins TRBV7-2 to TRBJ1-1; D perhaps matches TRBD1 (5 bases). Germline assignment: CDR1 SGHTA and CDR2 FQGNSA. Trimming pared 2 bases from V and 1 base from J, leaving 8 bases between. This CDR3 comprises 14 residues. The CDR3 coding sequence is TGTGCCAGCAGCTTACAGGGCGGGAACACTGAAGCTTTCTTT. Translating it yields CASSLQGGNTEAFF.

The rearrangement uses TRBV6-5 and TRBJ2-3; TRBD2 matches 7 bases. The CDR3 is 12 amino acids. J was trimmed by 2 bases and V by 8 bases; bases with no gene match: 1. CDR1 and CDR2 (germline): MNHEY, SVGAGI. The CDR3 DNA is TGTGCCAGCGGGAGGGCCACAGATACGCAGTATTTT. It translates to CASGRATDTQYF.

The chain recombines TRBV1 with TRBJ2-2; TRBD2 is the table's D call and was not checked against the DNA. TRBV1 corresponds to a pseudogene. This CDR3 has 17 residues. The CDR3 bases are TGCACCAGCAGCCCCCCTGTGGGGGGCCGGGGGGCCGGGGAGCTGTTTTTT. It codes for CTSSPPVGGRGAGELFF.

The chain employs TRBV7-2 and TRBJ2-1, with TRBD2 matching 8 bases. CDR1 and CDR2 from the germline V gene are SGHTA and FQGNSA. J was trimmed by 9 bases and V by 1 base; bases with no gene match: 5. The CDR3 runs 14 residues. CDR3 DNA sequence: TGTGCCAGCAGCTTAGGACTAGCGTACCTTGAGCAGTTCTTC. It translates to CASSLGLAYLEQFF.

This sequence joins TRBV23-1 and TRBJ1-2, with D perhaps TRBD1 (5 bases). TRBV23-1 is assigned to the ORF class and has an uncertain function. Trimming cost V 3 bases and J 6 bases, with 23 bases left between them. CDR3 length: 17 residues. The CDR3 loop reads CASSHPIRQPAAHGYTF. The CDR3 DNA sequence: TGCGCCAGCAGTCATCCTATTCGACAGCCGGCTGCGCATGGCTACACCTTC.